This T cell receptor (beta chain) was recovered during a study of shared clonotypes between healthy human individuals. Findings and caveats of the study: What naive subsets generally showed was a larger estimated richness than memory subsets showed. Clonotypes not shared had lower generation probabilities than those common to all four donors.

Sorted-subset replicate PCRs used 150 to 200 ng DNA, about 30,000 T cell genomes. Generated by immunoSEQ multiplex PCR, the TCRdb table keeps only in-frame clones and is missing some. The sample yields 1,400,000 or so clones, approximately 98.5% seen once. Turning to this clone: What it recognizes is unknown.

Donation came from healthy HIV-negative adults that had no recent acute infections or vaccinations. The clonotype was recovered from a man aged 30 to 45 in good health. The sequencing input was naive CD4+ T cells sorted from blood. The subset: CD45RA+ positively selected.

CDR3 protein: CASSPFSRSYEQYF. Written as DNA, the CDR3 is TGTGCCAGCTCACCATTCTCCCGAAGCTACGAGCAGTACTTC. V is TRBV18 and J is TRBJ2-7; no definite D call. The germline V gene encodes CDR1 KGHSH and CDR2 LQKENI. Trimming removed 2 bases at V and 3 bases at J, with 11 bases between. This CDR3 is 14 amino acids long. Combining the CDR3 with reference TRBV18 and TRBJ2-7 gives the whole variable domain NAGVMQNPRHLVRRRGQEARLRCSPMKGHSHVYWYRQLPEEGLKFMVYLQKENIIDESGMPKERFSAEFPKEGPSILRIQQVVRGDSAAYFCASSPFSRSYEQYFGPGTRLTVT.